This T cell receptor (beta chain) stems from a study of shared clonotypes between healthy human individuals. Study details: Each donor contributed plates that comprised three CD4 naive, three CD4 memory, two CD8 naive and one CD8 memory.

Using immunoSEQ multiplex PCR, the repertoire was profiled, and TCRdb retains in-frame clones only, with some absent. Of around 1,900,000 clones in the sample, just over 90% are singletons; the top ten hold approximately 1.7%. Trimming cost V 10 bases and J 2 bases, with 11 bases left between them. The CDR3 contains 13 residues. The germline CDR1 and CDR2 sequences are ENHRY and SYGVKD. Naive CD8 cells were CD45RO-negative, positively selected for CCR7, excluding terminally differentiated effector memory CD45RA+ cells. This rearrangement joins TRBV10-3 to TRBJ1-4, with TRBD1 as a possible D gene (6 bases). This receptor was taken from a young man in good health. Some clones in this sample may be carry-over from other donors' samples. Sequences were obtained from naive CD8+ T cells from PBMCs. Written as DNA, the CDR3 is TGTGCCACCCGACAGGAGACTAATGAAAAACTGTTTTTT. This translates into CATRQETNEKLFF.